This is a list of T cell receptor beta chains from one sample in a study of T-cell reconstitution after alpha-beta-depleted transplantation in children. TCRdb re-derived calls from the PCR reads in MiXCR, one entry per CDR3 protein. The table has more than 150,000 distinct CDR3 sequences, 6.5% to 7.5% seen once; the top ten hold about 2.9%. The specimen was PBMCs from the stem cell graft donor, collected from the stem cell graft. Receptor source: a human donor who donated a stem cell graft to a child with Wiskott-Aldrich syndrome. Each CDR3 is given with its conserved first and last residue. A D gene is named only where the DNA matches it firmly. Rows may omit the clone size; those that give it use once, few, many or a size class.

>.|TRBJ2-7|TRBV20-1|TRBD1
CSATAGQGVPYEQYF
TGCAGTGCCACAGCCGGACAGGGTGTCCCCTACGAGCAGTACTTC
>many|TRBJ1-4|TRBV7-9|.
CASSLFRESNEKLFF
TGTGCCAGCAGCTTATTCCGGGAGTCTAATGAAAAACTGTTTTTT
>many|TRBJ2-1|TRBV4-2|.
CASSQESGGSYNEQFF
TGTGCCAGCAGCCAAGAGAGCGGTGGATCCTACAATGAGCAGTTCTTC
>many|TRBJ2-4|TRBV20-1|.
CSAWHNGGGDIQYF
TGCAGTGCTTGGCACAACGGGGGTGGAGACATTCAGTACTTC
>many|TRBJ1-1|TRBV27|.
CASSLSGTSTEAFF
TGTGCCAGCAGTTTATCCGGCACGTCAACTGAAGCTTTCTTT
>many|TRBJ2-1|TRBV3-1|TRBD2
CASSRGLAVDEQFF
TGTGCCAGCAGCCGGGGACTAGCTGTGGATGAGCAGTTCTTC
>many|TRBJ1-5|TRBV11-2|.
CASSLERGKRGNQPQHF
TGTGCCAGCAGCTTAGAACGGGGGAAGAGGGGCAATCAGCCCCAGCATTTT
>many|TRBJ1-4|TRBV20-1|.
CSAANHEGSNEKLFF
TGCAGTGCTGCGAACCACGAGGGGTCAAATGAAAAACTGTTTTTT
>many|TRBJ1-1|TRBV28|.
CASRPRLNTEAFF
TGTGCCAGCAGACCCCGCTTAAACACTGAAGCTTTCTTT
>many|TRBJ1-1|TRBV7-2|.
CASSLVTGSGWNTEAFF
TGTGCCAGCAGCTTAGTTACGGGATCCGGGTGGAACACTGAAGCTTTCTTT
>many|TRBJ2-1|TRBV2|.
CASSGVWLHNEQFF
TGTGCCAGCAGTGGGGTTTGGCTGCACAATGAGCAGTTCTTC
>few|TRBJ1-2|TRBV12-3/TRBV12-4|.
CASSFRNGYTF
TGTGCCAGCAGTTTCAGGAATGGCTACACCTTC
>many|TRBJ2-5|TRBV6-1|.
CASRVEGFGAQYF
TGTGCCAGCAGAGTCGAGGGGTTCGGGGCCCAGTACTTC
>many|TRBJ2-1|TRBV29-1|.
CSVERRIDGEQFF
TGCAGCGTTGAGAGGAGAATCGATGGTGAGCAGTTCTTC
>few|TRBJ2-1|TRBV6-5|.
CANRRVSHNEQFF
TGTGCCAACCGCAGGGTTTCCCACAATGAGCAGTTCTTC
>many|TRBJ2-7|TRBV10-3|.
CAISELRESYEQYF
TGTGCCATCAGTGAGTTGAGGGAATCCTACGAGCAGTACTTC
>.|TRBJ2-7|TRBV5-1|.
CASSPNPSYEQYF
TGCGCCAGCAGCCCAAACCCTTCCTACGAGCAGTACTTC
>many|TRBJ2-5|TRBV7-2|TRBD2
CASSSTSVETQYF
TGTGCCAGCAGCTCCACTAGCGTGGAGACCCAGTACTTC
>.|TRBJ2-3|TRBV7-2|.
CASSRAAGALGTQYF
TGTGCCAGCAGCCGCGCGGCGGGGGCGTTGGGTACGCAGTATTTT
>many|TRBJ2-7|TRBV29-1|.
CSALGGANSYEQYF
TGCAGCGCCCTGGGGGGGGCGAATTCCTACGAGCAGTACTTC
>many|TRBJ1-1|TRBV5-1|.
CASSIQLMNTEAFF
TGCGCCAGCAGCATCCAGTTGATGAACACTGAAGCTTTCTTT
>many|TRBJ2-7|TRBV5-1|TRBD1
CASSTAGTGNEQYF
TGCGCCAGCAGCACCGCCGGGACAGGGAACGAGCAGTACTTC
>many|TRBJ2-7|TRBV7-8|TRBD1
CASSSQGASYEQYF
TGTGCCAGCAGCTCACAGGGGGCCTCCTACGAGCAGTACTTC
>many|TRBJ2-2|TRBV6-2/TRBV6-3|.
CASSYSTTYTGELFF
TGTGCCAGCAGTTACTCGACAACATACACCGGGGAGCTGTTTTTT
>.|TRBJ2-7|TRBV3-1|TRBD2
CTISPPPRLAGGPNKQYF
TGTACCATCAGCCCGCCTCCCCGACTAGCGGGAGGGCCGAATAAGCAGTACTTC
>.|TRBJ1-1|TRBV6-2/TRBV6-3|.
CASAYRRGDGNTEAFF
TGTGCCAGCGCCTACCGGCGAGGGGACGGAAACACTGAAGCTTTCTTT